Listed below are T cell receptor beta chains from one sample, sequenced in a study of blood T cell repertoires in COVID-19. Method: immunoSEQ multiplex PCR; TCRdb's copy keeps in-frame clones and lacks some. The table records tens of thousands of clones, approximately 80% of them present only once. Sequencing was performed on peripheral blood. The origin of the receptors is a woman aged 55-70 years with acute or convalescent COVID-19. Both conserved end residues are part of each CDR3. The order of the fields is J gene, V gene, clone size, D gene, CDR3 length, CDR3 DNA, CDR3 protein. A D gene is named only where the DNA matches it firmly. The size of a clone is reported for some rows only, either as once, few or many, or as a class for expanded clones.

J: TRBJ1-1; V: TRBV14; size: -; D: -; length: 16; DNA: TGTGCCAGCAGCCAAGGGCAGGGCTATCTGAACACTGAAGCTTTCTTT; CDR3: CASSQGQGYLNTEAFF
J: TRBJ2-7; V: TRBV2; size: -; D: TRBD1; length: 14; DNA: TGTGCCAGCGTCGCCGGGACAGGGACCTACGAGCAGTACTTC; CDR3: CASVAGTGTYEQYF
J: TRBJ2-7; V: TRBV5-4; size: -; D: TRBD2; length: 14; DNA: TGTGCCAGCAGGGTAGCGGGGGGGGCCTACGAGCAGTACTTC; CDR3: CASRVAGGAYEQYF
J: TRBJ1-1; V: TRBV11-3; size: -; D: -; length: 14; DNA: TGTGCCAGCAGCCCTCAGGGATCGGACACTGAAGCTTTCTTT; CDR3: CASSPQGSDTEAFF
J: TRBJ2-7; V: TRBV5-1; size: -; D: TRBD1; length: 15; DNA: TGCGCCAGCAGCCCGGGACAGCTAAGCTCCTACGAGCAGTACTTC; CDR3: CASSPGQLSSYEQYF
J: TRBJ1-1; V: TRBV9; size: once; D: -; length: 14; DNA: TGTGCCAGCAGCTTCTTAGCTATGAACACTGAAGCTTTCTTT; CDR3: CASSFLAMNTEAFF
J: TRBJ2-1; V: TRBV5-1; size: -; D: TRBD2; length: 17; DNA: TGCGCCAGCAGCTTGGGCCCTAGCGGGGGTTCCTACAATGAGCAGTTCTTC; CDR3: CASSLGPSGGSYNEQFF
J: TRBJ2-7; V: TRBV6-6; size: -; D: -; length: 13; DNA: TGTGCCAGCAGTCCCAGACAGGGAGGTGAGCAGTACTTC; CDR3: CASSPRQGGEQYF
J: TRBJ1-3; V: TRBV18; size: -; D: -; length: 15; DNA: TGTGCCAGCTCAACAGGGTTAACCTCTGGAAACACCATATATTTT; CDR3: CASSTGLTSGNTIYF
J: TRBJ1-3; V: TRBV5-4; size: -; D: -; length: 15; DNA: TGTGCCAGCAGCTTGCAGGGGCTGGCTGGAAACACCATATATTTT; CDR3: CASSLQGLAGNTIYF
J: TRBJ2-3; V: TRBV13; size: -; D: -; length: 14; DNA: TGTGCCAGCAGCTTAGCAGCGGGCACAGATACGCAGTATTTT; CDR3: CASSLAAGTDTQYF
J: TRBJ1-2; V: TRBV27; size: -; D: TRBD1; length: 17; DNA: TGTGCCAGCAGTCTTATATACCCGGGACAGGGGGCGACGAGCTACACCTTC; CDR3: CASSLIYPGQGATSYTF
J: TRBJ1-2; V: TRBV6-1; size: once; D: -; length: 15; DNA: TGTGCCAGCAGTGAAGAGACAGCCTCAAACTATGGCTACACCTTC; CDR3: CASSEETASNYGYTF
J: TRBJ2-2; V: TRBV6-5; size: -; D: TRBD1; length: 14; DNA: TGTGCCAGCAGTCAGGGGGCGGACACCGGGGAGCTGTTTTTT; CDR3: CASSQGADTGELFF
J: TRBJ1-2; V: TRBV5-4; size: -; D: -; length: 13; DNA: TGTGCCAGCAGCGAGCCCGGACAGCTTGGCTACACCTTC; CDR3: CASSEPGQLGYTF
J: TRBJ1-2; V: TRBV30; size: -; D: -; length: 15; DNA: TGTGCCTGGAGTGTACCAGGGACATTTGGCTATGGCTACACCTTC; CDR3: CAWSVPGTFGYGYTF
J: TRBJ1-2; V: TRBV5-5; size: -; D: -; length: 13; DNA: TGTGCCAGCAGCTTGATTCCAGATTATGGCTACACCTTC; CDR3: CASSLIPDYGYTF
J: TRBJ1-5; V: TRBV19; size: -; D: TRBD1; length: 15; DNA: TGTGCCAGTAGTATAGGCGGACAGGTAATGCAGCCCCAGCATTTT; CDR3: CASSIGGQVMQPQHF
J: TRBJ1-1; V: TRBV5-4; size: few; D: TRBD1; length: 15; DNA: TGTGCCAGCAGCTCCGGGACAGGGGATCACACTGAAGCTTTCTTT; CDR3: CASSSGTGDHTEAFF
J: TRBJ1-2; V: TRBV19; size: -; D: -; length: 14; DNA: TGTGCCAGTAGTATGTCACAGAACCTTTATGGCTACACCTTC; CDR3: CASSMSQNLYGYTF
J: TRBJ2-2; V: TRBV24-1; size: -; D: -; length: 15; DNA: TGTGCCACCAGTGATTTGGGGGCGGAGACCGGGGAGCTGTTTTTT; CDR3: CATSDLGAETGELFF
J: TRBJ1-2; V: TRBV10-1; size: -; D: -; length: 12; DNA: TGCGCCAGCAGTGACAGGATCTATGGCTACACCTTC; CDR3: CASSDRIYGYTF
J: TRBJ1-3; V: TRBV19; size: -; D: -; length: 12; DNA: TGTGCCAGTAGAGAGGGTTGGGACACCATATATTTT; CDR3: CASREGWDTIYF
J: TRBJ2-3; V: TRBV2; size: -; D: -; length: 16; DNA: TGTGCCAGCAGTGAAGCAGGGGCAGTCAGCACAGATACGCAGTATTTT; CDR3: CASSEAGAVSTDTQYF
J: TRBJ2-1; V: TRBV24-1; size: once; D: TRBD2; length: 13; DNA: TGTGCCACCCACGAGCGGGGGGTCAATGAGCAGTTCTTC; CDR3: CATHERGVNEQFF
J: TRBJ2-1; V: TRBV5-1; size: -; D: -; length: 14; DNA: TGCGCCAGCAGCTTGGCCGAAACTTACAATGAGCAGTTCTTC; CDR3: CASSLAETYNEQFF
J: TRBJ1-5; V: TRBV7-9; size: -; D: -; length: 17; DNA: TGTGCCAGCAGCTTCGTGGGAAGTGGGGGGAGCAATCAGCCCCAGCATTTT; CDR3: CASSFVGSGGSNQPQHF
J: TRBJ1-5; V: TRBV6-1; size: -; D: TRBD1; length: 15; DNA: TGTGCCAGCAGTGACCTCACAGGGGCAAATCAGCCCCAGCATTTT; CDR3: CASSDLTGANQPQHF
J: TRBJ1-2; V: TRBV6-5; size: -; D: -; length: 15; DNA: TGTGCCAGCAGTTCGTCCCGACAGCGTACTTATGGCTACACCTTC; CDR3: CASSSSRQRTYGYTF
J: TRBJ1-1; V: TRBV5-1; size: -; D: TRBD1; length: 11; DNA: TGCGCCAGCAGCTCACAGGGGGAGGCTTTCTTT; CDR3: CASSSQGEAFF
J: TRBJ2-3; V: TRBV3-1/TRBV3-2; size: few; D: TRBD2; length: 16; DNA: TGTGCCAGCAGCCAATTAGCGGGCTTGAACACAGATACGCAGTATTTT; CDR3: CASSQLAGLNTDTQYF
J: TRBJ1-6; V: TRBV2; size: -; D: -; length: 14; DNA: TGTGCCAGCAGTGAAGCCCGGGTGAGTTCACCCCTCCACTTT; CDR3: CASSEARVSSPLHF
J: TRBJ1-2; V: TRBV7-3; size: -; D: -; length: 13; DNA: TGTGCCAGCAGTCCTCTGTCCACAGGAGGCTACACCTTC; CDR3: CASSPLSTGGYTF
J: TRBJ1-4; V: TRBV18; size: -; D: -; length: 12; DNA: TGTGCCAGCTCACCGGGCGATGAAAAACTGTTTTTT; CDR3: CASSPGDEKLFF
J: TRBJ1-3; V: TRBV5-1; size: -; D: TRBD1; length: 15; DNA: TGCGCCAGCGGACAGGACAGTAGCTCTGGAAACACCATATATTTT; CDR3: CASGQDSSSGNTIYF
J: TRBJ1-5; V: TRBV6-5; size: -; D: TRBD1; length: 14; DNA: TGTGCCAGCAGTCCGGGACAGATCAATCAGCCCCAGCATTTT; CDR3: CASSPGQINQPQHF
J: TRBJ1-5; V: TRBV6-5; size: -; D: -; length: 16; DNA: TGTGCCAGCAGTTACTGGGTGGGCCGCGGGGGGCAGCCCCAGCATTTT; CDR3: CASSYWVGRGGQPQHF
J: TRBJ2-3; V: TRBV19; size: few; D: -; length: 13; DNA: TGTGCCAGTAGTATCTCAGTGACAGATACGCAGTATTTT; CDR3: CASSISVTDTQYF
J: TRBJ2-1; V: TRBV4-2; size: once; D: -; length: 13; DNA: TGTGCCAGCAGGGGGGGGCCACCCAATGAGCAGTTCTTC; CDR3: CASRGGPPNEQFF
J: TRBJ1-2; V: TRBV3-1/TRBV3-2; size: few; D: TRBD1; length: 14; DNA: TGTGCCAGCAGCCAAGAAGGACAGGGCTATGGCTACACCTTC; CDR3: CASSQEGQGYGYTF
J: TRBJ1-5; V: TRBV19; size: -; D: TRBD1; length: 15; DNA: TGTGCCAGTAGTCCGACAGGGGCCAGCAATCAGCCCCAGCATTTT; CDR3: CASSPTGASNQPQHF
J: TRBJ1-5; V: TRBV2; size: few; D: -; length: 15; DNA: TGTGCCAGCAGTGGGAGTTCGGATCGCAATCAGCCCCAGCATTTT; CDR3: CASSGSSDRNQPQHF
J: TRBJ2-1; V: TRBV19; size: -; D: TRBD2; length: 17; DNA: TGTGCCAGTAGTATAGTTATCCTAGCGGGGGGGCACAATGAGCAGTTCTTC; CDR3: CASSIVILAGGHNEQFF
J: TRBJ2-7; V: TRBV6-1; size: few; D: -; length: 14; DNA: TGTGCCAGCAGTGAGACCATGGAGGGCTACGAGCAGTACTTC; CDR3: CASSETMEGYEQYF
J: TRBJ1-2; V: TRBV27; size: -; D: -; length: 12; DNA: TGTGCCAGCAGTTTAAAGGGGTATGGCTACACCTTC; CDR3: CASSLKGYGYTF
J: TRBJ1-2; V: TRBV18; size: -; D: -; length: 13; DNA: TGTGCCAGCTCACCGAAGGACAGATCAGGCTACACCTTC; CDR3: CASSPKDRSGYTF
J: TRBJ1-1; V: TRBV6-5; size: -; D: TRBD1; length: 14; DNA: TGTGCCAGCAGCGATAATAACAGGGGTACTGAAGCTTTCTTT; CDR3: CASSDNNRGTEAFF
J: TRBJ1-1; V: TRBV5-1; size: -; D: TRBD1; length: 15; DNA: TGCGCCAGCAGCAACGGACAGGTCTCCAACACTGAAGCTTTCTTT; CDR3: CASSNGQVSNTEAFF